These T cell receptor beta chains were read from a single sample in a study of control samples from healthy donors and cancer patients. The table came from immunoSEQ multiplex PCR; TCRdb's copy has only in-frame clones and leaves some out. The table lists about 120,000 clones, approximately 90% of them singletons. Sequenced sample: PBMCs. The receptor source for this set is a woman in her 50s with colorectal cancer. The CDR3 runs from the conserved cysteine through the conserved F or W. Each record gives: J gene, V gene, clone size, D gene, CDR3 DNA, CDR3 protein. The D gene is left open where the match is weak. Not every row has a clone size; where given, it reads once, few, many or a size class.

>TRBJ1-1|TRBV2|medium-sized|TRBD1
TGTGCCAGCAGTGACACAGGGGGCTCTGAAGCTTTCTTT
CASSDTGGSEAFF
>TRBJ2-5|TRBV24-1|NA|TRBD1
TGTGCCACCAGCGAGGGGGCACGAGAGACCCAGTACTTC
CATSEGARETQYF
>TRBJ2-2|TRBV9|NA|NA
TGTGCCAGCAGCGTAACGGTAGGACCGCGCGGGGAGCTGTTTTTT
CASSVTVGPRGELFF
>TRBJ2-1|TRBV6-6|NA|NA
TGTGCCAGCTCACCCCCCGGGGGCGGGAATGAGCAGTTCTTC
CASSPPGGGNEQFF
>TRBJ2-7|TRBV6-2/TRBV6-3|NA|TRBD1
TGTGCCAGCAGTTACTCGTTATATAGGGGGCTTGTCTACGAGCAGTACTTC
CASSYSLYRGLVYEQYF
>TRBJ2-5|TRBV18|once|NA
TGTGCCAGCTCACCAACGTGGCAAGAGACCCAGTACTTC
CASSPTWQETQYF
>TRBJ2-3|TRBV9|NA|TRBD2
TGTGCCAGCAGCGTAGGAGGGACTAGAGGAGATACGCAGTATTTT
CASSVGGTRGDTQYF
>TRBJ2-3|TRBV3-1/TRBV3-2|NA|NA
TGTGCCAGCAGCCAAACCGGGAACTCAGATACGCAGTATTTT
CASSQTGNSDTQYF
>TRBJ2-2|TRBV24-1|NA|NA
TGTGCCACCAGTCCGACGAAAGGGGCGAGCGGCCGTTCCGCGAACACCGGGGAGCTGTTTTTT
CATSPTKGASGRSANTGELFF
>TRBJ1-6|TRBV19|NA|TRBD1
TGTGCCAGTAGTGTCCGGGACAGCGATAATTCACCCCTCCACTTT
CASSVRDSDNSPLHF
>TRBJ2-5|TRBV19|once|NA
TGTGCCAGTAGTATAGAGGGAACCCAGTACTTC
CASSIEGTQYF
>TRBJ1-2|TRBV6-5|NA|NA
TGTGCCAGCAGTTACTCGACAGCTAACTATGGCTACACCTTC
CASSYSTANYGYTF
>TRBJ2-7|TRBV2|NA|NA
TGTGCCAGCGCCCGGGCCCCTAGAGCGGACGAGCAGTACTTC
CASARAPRADEQYF
>TRBJ2-3|TRBV11-3|NA|NA
TGTGCCAGCTCGAGGACAGCATCAACAGATACGCAGTATTTT
CASSRTASTDTQYF
>TRBJ2-5|TRBV11-2|NA|TRBD1
TGTGCCAGCAGCCGCACCCGGGACAGGGGCGAAGAGACCCAGTACTTC
CASSRTRDRGEETQYF
>TRBJ1-1|TRBV2|NA|TRBD1
TGTGCCAGCAGCGATCAAGACAGGGTGGGCACTGAAGCTTTCTTT
CASSDQDRVGTEAFF
>TRBJ2-5|TRBV5-5|NA|TRBD1
TGTGCCAGCAGCCCCCGGACAGGGCCGGAGACCCAGTACTTC
CASSPRTGPETQYF
>TRBJ2-2|TRBV7-8|once|TRBD1
TGTGCCAGCAGCTATGATACAGGGGGTGGAAACACCGGGGAGCTGTTTTTT
CASSYDTGGGNTGELFF
>TRBJ2-7|TRBV2|NA|NA
TGTGCCAGCATCGAAGTTGTGGGGGTTAGAGACGAGCAGTACTTC
CASIEVVGVRDEQYF
>TRBJ2-5|TRBV7-9|NA|TRBD1
TGTGCCAGCAGCTTTAACAGGGGTGGAGAGACCCAGTACTTC
CASSFNRGGETQYF
>TRBJ1-5|TRBV28|NA|NA
TGTGCCAGCAGTTTACACCTGGGACCGGGTCAGCCCCAGCATTTT
CASSLHLGPGQPQHF
>TRBJ2-5|TRBV5-6|NA|NA
TGTGCCAGCAGCTATCTATTGGACTCCCCGGGGACCCAGTACTTC
CASSYLLDSPGTQYF
>TRBJ1-2|TRBV3-1/TRBV3-2|NA|NA
TGTGCCAGCAGCCAAGGGGGGGGACAAACTAACTATGGCTACACCTTC
CASSQGGGQTNYGYTF
>TRBJ2-2|TRBV6-5|NA|NA
TGTGCCTCCATCCGGGCCGGCACCGGGGAGCTGTTTTTT
CASIRAGTGELFF
>TRBJ1-2|TRBV5-4|NA|TRBD1
TGTGCCAGCACCGATCAGACAGGGTACTATGGCTACACCTTC
CASTDQTGYYGYTF
>TRBJ2-5|TRBV25-1|NA|NA
TGTGCCAGCAGTGCTCAGGACAGCCGCCAAGAGACCCAGTACTTC
CASSAQDSRQETQYF
>TRBJ2-4|TRBV29-1|NA|NA
TGCAGCGTTTCGAACAGGGAAAAAAACATTCAGTACTTC
CSVSNREKNIQYF
>TRBJ1-6|TRBV29-1|NA|TRBD1
TGCAGCGTCCAGACAGGGGACTCACCCCTCCACTTT
CSVQTGDSPLHF
>TRBJ1-6|TRBV4-1|NA|NA
TGCGCCAGCAGCCAAGATCGGTCAGGAAATTCACCCCTCCACTTT
CASSQDRSGNSPLHF
>TRBJ1-6|TRBV28|few|TRBD1
TGTGCCAGCAGTAGGGTTCCTCAACAGGGGTTGAGCTATAATTCACCCCTCCACTTT
CASSRVPQQGLSYNSPLHF
>TRBJ1-4|TRBV11-2|NA|TRBD1
TGTGCCAGCAGCTTAACCTCGACAGGGGTGGGTGAAAAACTGTTTTTT
CASSLTSTGVGEKLFF
>TRBJ2-3|TRBV11-3|NA|NA
TGTGCCAGCAGCTTAGATGGGCAGAGCACAGATACGCAGTATTTT
CASSLDGQSTDTQYF
>TRBJ1-2|TRBV28|few|TRBD1
TGTGCCAGCGGAAGACAGGGGTCAGCTAACTATGGCTACACCTTC
CASGRQGSANYGYTF
>TRBJ2-7|TRBV7-9|few|NA
TGTGCCAGCAGCCTCGCCGGCGGAACTTCGGGCGAGCAGTACTTC
CASSLAGGTSGEQYF
>TRBJ2-5|TRBV6-5|NA|NA
TGTGCCAGCAGTTACTATGGTGAGACCCAGTACTTC
CASSYYGETQYF
>TRBJ1-5|TRBV2|NA|NA
TGTGCCAGCAGTGTTAAGACTAGCAATCAGCCCCAGCATTTT
CASSVKTSNQPQHF
>TRBJ2-5|TRBV2|NA|TRBD1
TGTGCCAGCAGTGAGGGGACAGAAGAGACCCAGTACTTC
CASSEGTEETQYF
>TRBJ2-1|TRBV11-2|NA|NA
TGTGCCAGCAGCTTAACCCCTAGCTCCTACAATGAGCAGTTCTTC
CASSLTPSSYNEQFF
>TRBJ1-1|TRBV5-4|NA|NA
TGTGCCAGCAGCCTTCTTCCCACTAACACTGAAGCTTTCTTT
CASSLLPTNTEAFF
>TRBJ2-1|TRBV4-1|once|NA
TGCGCCAGCAGCCAAGACTGGACAACCAATGAGCAGTTCTTC
CASSQDWTTNEQFF
>TRBJ2-3|TRBV5-8|NA|TRBD1
TGTGCCAGCAGTTCTCGACAGGGCCCGCAGTATTTT
CASSSRQGPQYF
>TRBJ1-3|TRBV18|NA|NA
TGTGCCAGCTCACTACGAGAGAACTCTGGAAACACCATATATTTT
CASSLRENSGNTIYF
>TRBJ1-1|TRBV7-9|NA|TRBD1
TGTGCCAGCAGCTCCCGGACAGGGGGCGAAGCTTTCTTT
CASSSRTGGEAFF
>TRBJ1-2|TRBV7-8|NA|TRBD1
TGTGCCAGCAGCTTAAGGGGTCAGGGGGGCTATGGCTACACCTTC
CASSLRGQGGYGYTF
>TRBJ1-5|TRBV19|NA|NA
TGTGCCAGTAAGTCAGGGATCAATCAGCCCCAGCATTTT
CASKSGINQPQHF
>TRBJ2-1|TRBV18|once|NA
TGTGCCAGCTCAAGCCCACCCTGGGGGCGCAATGAGCAGTTCTTC
CASSSPPWGRNEQFF